These 22 T cell receptor beta chains share one sample of origin, sequenced in a study of blood T cell repertoires in COVID-19. The assay was immunoSEQ multiplex PCR, and TCRdb's table has in-frame clones only and misses some. The sample carries 200,000 to 250,000 clones, about 89% recorded once. The sample taken for sequencing was peripheral blood. The receptors originated from a man aged 60-69 years who had recovered from COVID-19.

V usage is TRBV11-3 and J usage is TRBJ2-1; tentatively, D is TRBD1 (5 bases). The CDR3 length is 15 residues. V was pared by 4 bases and J by 2 bases, with 12 bases between. From germline, CDR1 is SGHNT and CDR2 YENEEA. This chain's CDR3 is CASSSPWGPYNEQFF. The CDR3 coding sequence is TGTGCCAGCAGCTCCCCCTGGGGCCCCTACAATGAGCAGTTCTTC.

This chain joins TRBV19 and TRBJ1-6, with 7 bases matching TRBD1. V lost 5 bases, J lost 11 bases, and 9 bases stayed unmatched. Per germline, CDR1 LNHDA and CDR2 SQIVND (reference sequence). The CDR3 consists of 14 residues. The CDR3: CASSQGEGFAPLHF. The CDR3 coding sequence is TGTGCCAGTAGTCAGGGGGAAGGATTCGCACCCCTCCACTTT.

The V and J genes are TRBV2 and TRBJ2-3, with 11 positions matching TRBD1. The CDR3 contains 14 residues. CDR1 is SNHLY and CDR2 is FYNNEI in the germline V gene. With 1 base clipped from V and 8 bases from J, the junction kept 2 bases outside the gene matches. CDR3 region: CASSEGTGGVTQYF. The CDR3 region has the DNA TGTGCCAGCAGTGAAGGGACAGGGGGCGTTACGCAGTATTTT.

The rearrangement links TRBV9 to TRBJ1-2, with D hard to call. This CDR3 contains 16 residues. The ends were cut back, 4 bases at V and 7 bases at J, with 23 bases in the middle. Germline CDR1 reads SGDLS; CDR2 reads YYNGEE. The CDR3: CASSPTGPWVPGGYTF. As DNA, the CDR3 is TGTGCCAGCAGCCCGACGGGTCCCTGGGTACCCGGTGGCTACACCTTC.

The chain has TRBV28 and TRBJ2-2; TRBD1 matches at 9 bases. The CDR3 has 14 amino acids. The V gene's germline CDR1 is MDHEN and CDR2 SYDVKM. The J segment lost 7 bases and the V segment lost 6 bases, leaving 6 bases of the junction unmatched. The CDR3 DNA follows: TGTGCCAGCAGCCGGACAGGGGAAAACGGGGAGCTGTTTTTT. This codes for CASSRTGENGELFF.

The rearrangement uses TRBV19 and TRBJ2-7; TRBD2 matches at 9 bases. V was pared by 0 bases and J by 4 bases, with 7 bases of the junction left unmatched. Germline V gene sequence: CDR1 LNHDA, CDR2 SQIVND (reference sequence). The CDR3 is 16 residues long. The CDR3 coding sequence is TGTGCCAGTAGTATAGAGGGCGGGAGGGCCGTTTACGAGCAGTACTTC. It yields the protein CASSIEGGRAVYEQYF.

V gene TRBV5-5 combines with J gene TRBJ2-3; 8 bases are shared with TRBD1. The CDR3 consists of 14 residues. J was trimmed by 6 bases and V by 0 bases; bases with no gene match: 3. Germline CDR1 is SGHKS and CDR2 is YYEKEE (reference sequence). CDR3 nucleotide sequence: TGTGCCAGCAGCTTGGCCAGGGGGCAGGATACGCAGTATTTT. Amino acids: CASSLARGQDTQYF.

The rearrangement links TRBV18 to TRBJ2-7; 8 bases map to TRBD2. This CDR3 has 13 amino acids. CDR1 KGHSH and CDR2 LQKENI come from the germline V gene. The junction had 8 bases not matched to a gene; V was cut back by 6 bases and J by 7 bases. Here the CDR3 reads CASSATSGLEQYF. In DNA, the CDR3 is TGTGCCAGCTCCGCCACTAGCGGCTTGGAGCAGTACTTC.

The V gene is TRBV15, the J gene TRBJ1-2; TRBD1 matches at 8 bases. The CDR3 covers 16 residues. V dropped 0 bases and J dropped 7; count of bases not matched to a gene: 10. Germline lookup yields CDR1 LNHNV and CDR2 YYDKDF (reference sequence). CDR3 in DNA: TGTGCCACCAGCAGAGATCGAGGACAGGGTAATGGTGGCTACACCTTC. Translating it yields CATSRDRGQGNGGYTF.

This clone was counted only a few times. The V and J genes are TRBV20-1 and TRBJ2-1; 9 bases agree with TRBD2. Per the germline V gene, CDR1 is DFQATT and CDR2 is SNEGSKA (reference sequence). The V and J ends lost 3 bases and 0 bases, in that order; junction bases with no gene match: 0. This CDR3 comprises 14 residues. DNA of the CDR3: TGCAGTGCTAGTAGCGGGAGCTCCTACAATGAGCAGTTCTTC. Amino acids: CSASSGSSYNEQFF.

V and J are TRBV9 and TRBJ2-3; D is undetermined. V gave up 0 bases and J gave up 6 bases, with 8 bases separating them. Germline V gene data show CDR1 as SGDLS and CDR2 as YYNGEE. This CDR3 is built from 13 residues. DNA for the CDR3: TGTGCCAGCAGCGTAGCTCTCGGGGATACGCAGTATTTT. Translation gives CASSVALGDTQYF.

This clone was seen just once. This chain joins TRBV7-2 and TRBJ2-7; D not resolved. From germline, CDR1 is SGHTA and CDR2 FQGNSA. The CDR3 totals 15 residues. Trimming left V 2 bases short and J 5 bases short, with 16 bases between. CDR3 nucleotide sequence: TGTGCCAGCAGCTTATTCCCCTCTTTGCGAGACGAGCAGTACTTC. Translating it yields CASSLFPSLRDEQYF.

This clone has at least ten counts. The chain links TRBV4-3 to TRBJ2-3, with D possibly TRBD2 on 7 matching bases. Trimming took 4 bases from V and 4 from J, leaving 15 bases between them. Germline CDR1 LGHNA, CDR2 YSLEER. The CDR3 is 15 amino acids. CDR3 sequence: CASSPSGGEADTQYF. The CDR3 DNA follows: TGCGCCAGCAGCCCCTCGGGGGGCGAGGCAGATACGCAGTATTTT.

CDR3 nucleotides: TGTGCCAGCAGGGCTCCGGGACAGAGCTATGGCTACACCTTC. It translates to CASRAPGQSYGYTF. This sequence joins TRBV2 and TRBJ1-2; 7 positions agree with TRBD1. Losses at the gene ends were 6 bases for V and 4 bases for J; bases not matched to a gene: 8. This CDR3 has 14 residues. The germline CDR1 and CDR2 sequences are SNHLY and FYNNEI.

The rearrangement uses TRBV19 and TRBJ2-2, with a weak D call TRBD2 (5 bases). The CDR3 spans 14 residues. The V end lost 4 bases, the J end lost 7 bases, and 13 bases lay between the germline ends. Germline V lookup: CDR1 LNHDA, CDR2 SQIVND (reference sequence). CDR3 protein: CASSTFSEVGELFF. The CDR3 DNA reads as TGTGCCAGTAGTACGTTTAGCGAGGTCGGGGAGCTGTTTTTT.

CDR3 loop: CSASFQNTGELFF. CDR3 nucleotide sequence: TGCAGTGCTAGTTTCCAGAACACCGGGGAGCTGTTTTTT. V is TRBV20-1 and J is TRBJ2-2; D is ambiguous. Germline CDR1 reads DFQATT; CDR2 reads SNEGSKA (reference sequence). This CDR3 is 13 amino acids long. The ends were cut back, 3 bases at V and 1 base at J, with 6 bases in the middle.

The chain uses TRBV12-2 and TRBJ2-7; whether TRBD2, the table's D call, matches the DNA was not checked. TRBV12-2 is designated a pseudogene. The CDR3 is 14 residues long. The CDR3 region is CASRNLAGRYEQYF. As DNA, the CDR3 is TGTGCAAGTCGCAATCTAGCGGGGCGCTACGAGCAGTACTTC.

The chain employs TRBV7-2 and TRBJ2-7; perhaps TRBD2 as D (5 bases). V lost 5 bases, J lost 4 bases, and 18 bases lay in between. Germline CDR1 reads SGHTA; CDR2 reads FQGNSA. CDR3 length equals 15 residues. CDR3 sequence reads: CASSPYGVGNYEQYF. DNA for the CDR3: TGTGCCAGCAGCCCCTACGGGGTGGGGAATTACGAGCAGTACTTC.

The chain is built from TRBV7-2 and TRBJ2-7; a weak D match, TRBD1 (6 bases). This CDR3 contains 15 residues. The germline V and J ends were trimmed by 1 base and 7 bases, with 17 bases remaining between them. CDR1 is SGHTA, CDR2 FQGNSA, per germline. CDR3 coding DNA: TGTGCCAGCAGCTTAGGTGACAGGACGTCTAGTGAGCAGTACTTC. Amino acids: CASSLGDRTSSEQYF.

The chain combines TRBV3-1 (or the pseudogene TRBV3-2) with TRBJ1-2, with 7 positions matching TRBD1. The junction had 6 bases not matched to a gene; V was cut back by 2 bases and J by 0 bases. Germline V gene sequence: CDR1 LGHDT, CDR2 YNNKEL (reference sequence). This CDR3 contains 16 residues. CDR3 bases: TGTGCCAGCAGCCAATCGGACAGGCCATCTAACTATGGCTACACCTTC. Amino acid sequence: CASSQSDRPSNYGYTF.

V is TRBV6-5 and J is TRBJ1-4; 8 positions match TRBD1. The CDR3 runs to 14 residues. J was trimmed by 5 bases and V by 6 bases; bases with no gene match: 5. CDR1 and CDR2 (germline): MNHEY, SVGAGI. The CDR3 spells CASRTGAGNEKLFF. CDR3 coding DNA: TGTGCCAGCAGGACAGGGGCCGGGAATGAAAAACTGTTTTTT.

The chain joins TRBV6-5 to TRBJ2-5; TRBD1 is a possible D gene (7 bases). The CDR3 contains 14 residues. Germline V lookup: CDR1 MNHEY, CDR2 SVGAGI. The V and J ends lost 0 bases and 5 bases respectively, with 10 bases between them. The CDR3 spells CASSYSTGRETQYF. In nucleotides, the CDR3 is TGTGCCAGCAGTTACTCGACAGGGAGGGAGACCCAGTACTTC.